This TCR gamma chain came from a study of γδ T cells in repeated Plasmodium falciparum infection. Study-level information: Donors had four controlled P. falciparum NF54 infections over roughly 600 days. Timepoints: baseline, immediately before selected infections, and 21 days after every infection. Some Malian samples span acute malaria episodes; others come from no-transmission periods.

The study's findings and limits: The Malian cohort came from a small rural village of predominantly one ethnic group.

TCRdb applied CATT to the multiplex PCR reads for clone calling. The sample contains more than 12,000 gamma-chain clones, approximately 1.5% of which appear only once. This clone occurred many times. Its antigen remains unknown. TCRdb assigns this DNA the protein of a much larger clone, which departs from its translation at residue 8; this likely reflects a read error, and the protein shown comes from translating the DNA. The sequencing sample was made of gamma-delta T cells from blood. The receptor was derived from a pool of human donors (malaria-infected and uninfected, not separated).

CDR3 loop: CATWPNYHKKLF. CDR3 in DNA: TGTGCCACCTGGCCGAATTATCATAAGAAACTCTTT. The chain links TRGV4 to TRGJ1 or TRGJ2. CDR1 is EGSTGY, CDR2 YDSYTSSV, per germline. The CDR3 covers 12 residues.